The 29 T cell receptor beta chains given below trace back to one sample, sequenced in a study of breast tumors, draining lymph nodes, adjacent tissues. Axillary draining lymph nodes of breast cancer patients supplied the node samples. Each CDR3 protein is one row after TCRdb ran MiXCR on the multiplex PCR reads. The sample consists of approximately 190,000 distinct CDR3 sequences, about 32% of them appearing once. The sequencing input was axillary lymph node tissue. These TCRs come from a female donor with breast cancer. Some clones in this sample may be carry-over from other donors' samples.

The chain uses TRBV7-9 and TRBJ2-5; D possibly corresponds to TRBD2 (5 bases). CDR1 is SEHNR and CDR2 is FQNEAQ in the germline V gene (reference sequence). The CDR3 loop spans 12 amino acids. Trimming shortened V by 7 bases and J by 0 bases, and 6 bases separated the two germline ends. CDR3 bases: TGTGCCAGCACCGGGAACCAAGAGACCCAGTACTTC. Translated, it gives CASTGNQETQYF.

V is TRBV6-5 and J is TRBJ2-1, with 8 bases fitting TRBD2. V dropped 5 bases and J dropped 7; count of bases not matched to a gene: 4. Looked up from germline, CDR1 is MNHEY and CDR2 is SVGAGI. The CDR3 is made up of 13 amino acids. The CDR3 DNA reads TGTGCCAGCAGTCTCACGGGGGGGAATGAGCAGTTCTTC. This encodes CASSLTGGNEQFF.

This chain connects TRBV6-6 to TRBJ2-3; a weak D match, TRBD2 (6 bases). This CDR3 has 16 residues. Trimming removed 5 bases at V and 4 bases at J, with 19 bases between. Per the germline V gene, CDR1 is MNHNY and CDR2 is SVGAGI (reference sequence). The chain's CDR3 is CASSEAGPRGSDTQYF. The CDR3 nucleotides read TGTGCCAGCAGTGAAGCGGGCCCCCGAGGATCAGATACGCAGTATTTT.

Worth noting for this clonotype: A much larger clone lies a single base off, so this may be a read error. The V call is TRBV20-1, the J call TRBJ1-5; D is undetermined. The germline CDR1 and CDR2 sequences are DFQATT and SNEGSKA (reference sequence). The CDR3 has 14 amino acids. The CDR3 sequence is CSARVGTSNPPQHF. The CDR3 region has the DNA TGCAGTGCTAGAGTAGGCACTAGCAATCCGCCCCAGCATTTT.

This clonotype was detected ten times or more. CDR3 loop: CATSTDRSSYNSPLHF. The CDR3 nucleotides are TGTGCCACCAGCACCGACAGAAGCTCCTATAATTCACCCCTCCACTTT. The chain links TRBV15 to TRBJ1-6, with D possibly being TRBD1 (5 bases). Germline V gene data show CDR1 as LNHNV and CDR2 as YYDKDF (reference sequence). This CDR3 has 16 amino acids. V was trimmed by 4 bases and J by 0 bases, leaving 10 bases between them.

The chain couples TRBV6-5 to TRBJ2-7, with 9 nucleotides matching TRBD2. Germline loops: CDR1 MNHEY, CDR2 SVGAGI. V lost 8 bases to trimming and J lost 3 bases; unmatched junction nucleotides: 8. The CDR3 loop spans 14 amino acids. Here the CDR3 DNA reads TGTGCCAGCGGTCACCTACTAGCGGGCTACGAGCAGTACTTC. Its translation: CASGHLLAGYEQYF.

This clonotype was recorded many times. The chain carries TRBV18 and TRBJ2-7; D remains unclear. The CDR3 covers 13 residues. The germline gives CDR1 KGHSH, CDR2 LQKENI. V lost 6 bases and J 2 bases, leaving 11 bases between the germline ends. The CDR3 bases are TGTGCCAGCTCTCCTTCTATGACCTACGAGCAGTACTTC. This gives the protein CASSPSMTYEQYF.

This clonotype appeared many times. The V call is TRBV5-1, the J call TRBJ1-6; TRBD1 might be the D (5 bases). Trimming left V 7 bases short and J 10 bases short, with 24 bases between. The germline V gene has CDR1 SGHRS and CDR2 YFSETQ. This CDR3 is 16 amino acids long. The CDR3 reads CASAFASGTQGSPLHF. The CDR3 DNA is TGCGCCAGCGCATTTGCCTCCGGGACCCAAGGATCACCCCTCCACTTT.

This clonotype has a handful of counts. This may come from a read error, since a much larger clone is one base off. The chain couples TRBV6-1 to TRBJ2-5; D tentatively reads TRBD1 or TRBD2 (5 bases each). Trimming took off 6 bases at V and 4 bases at J, with 15 bases between the two ends. The CDR3 is made up of 14 amino acids. Germline loops: CDR1 MNHNS, CDR2 SASEGT. The CDR3 reads CASRAVGTRETQYF. The CDR3, as DNA: TGTGCCAGCAGAGCCGTGGGGACCCGAGAGACCCAGTACTTC.

This clonotype came up many times. The rearrangement links TRBV7-3 to TRBJ2-1; D not certain. Germline V gives CDR1 SGHTA, CDR2 FQGTGA. This CDR3 is built from 11 residues. Trimming left V 5 bases short and J 8 bases short, with 7 bases between. The CDR3 DNA reads as TGTGCCAGCAGCCTTAGCCATGAGCAGTTCTTC. Its protein is CASSLSHEQFF.

This clonotype was seen repeatedly, ten times or more. The V gene is TRBV20-1, the J gene TRBJ2-2, with TRBD2 matching over 13 bases. This CDR3 is 18 amino acids long. The trim removed 2 bases at V and 5 bases at J, leaving 11 bases unmatched. The germline V gene has CDR1 DFQATT and CDR2 SNEGSKA (reference sequence). CDR3 protein: CSARKLAGGPITTGELFF. As DNA, the CDR3 is TGCAGTGCTAGAAAACTAGCGGGAGGGCCAATCACAACCGGGGAGCTGTTTTTT.

V usage is TRBV4-2 and J usage is TRBJ1-5; possible D gene TRBD1, 6 bases. CDR3 length equals 15 residues. V lost 3 bases and J lost 4, with 13 bases in between. CDR1 LGHNA and CDR2 YNFKEQ come from the germline V gene. Written as DNA, the CDR3 is TGTGCCAGCAGCCATACCGGACAGCCTAATCAGCCCCAGCATTTT. Translated: CASSHTGQPNQPQHF.

At least ten counts were recorded for this clonotype. The genes are TRBV6-1 and TRBJ1-5; a possible D gene is TRBD1 (6 bases). Trimming stripped 6 bases from V and 0 bases from J, with 15 bases between. The CDR3 consists of 16 residues. CDR1 is MNHNS and CDR2 is SASEGT in the germline V gene. The CDR3 is CASRDGGPDSNQPQHF. CDR3 in DNA: TGTGCCAGCAGGGATGGGGGGCCCGATAGCAATCAGCCCCAGCATTTT.

J is TRBJ2-1 and V is TRBV2; 12 nucleotides agree with TRBD2. From germline, CDR1 is SNHLY and CDR2 FYNNEI. J lost 6 bases, V lost 7 bases, and 10 bases had no gene match. This CDR3 contains 16 residues. CDR3 coding DNA: TGTGCCAGCATGGCTGGGCTAGCGGGGGGGCGCAATGAGCAGTTCTTC. Translated: CASMAGLAGGRNEQFF.

In its sample, this clonotype was seen many times. This chain connects TRBV11-2 to TRBJ1-6; no reliable D call. The V and J ends lost 2 bases and 7 bases respectively, with 9 bases between them. The CDR3 sequence is 14 residues long. From germline, CDR1 is SGHAT and CDR2 FQNNGV. CDR3 protein: CASSLSVYNSPLHF. The CDR3, as DNA: TGTGCCAGCAGCTTATCTGTTTACAATTCACCCCTCCACTTT.

This clonotype was counted a single time. A much larger clone lies a single base off, so this may be a read error. The chain joins TRBV11-2 to TRBJ2-5, with TRBD2 matching 9 bases. The CDR3 runs 15 residues. The V gene end was trimmed by 4 bases and the J gene end by 5 bases; junction bases not matched to a gene: 8. Germline CDR1 SGHAT, CDR2 FQNNGV. The CDR3 region has the DNA TGTGCCAGCAGCTGGGCTAGCGGGATCGGGGAGACCCAGTACTTC. Translated: CASSWASGIGETQYF.

This clonotype was seen repeatedly, ten times or more. The DNA of the CDR3 is TGTGCCAGCAGCCAAGTTGGTGGGAAGGCTAATGAAAAACTGTTTTTT. Residues: CASSQVGGKANEKLFF. V and J are TRBV3-1 and TRBJ1-4; no firm D call. This CDR3 has 16 amino acids. V was shortened by 1 base and J by 3 bases, with 12 bases between the two germline ends. Germline V lookup: CDR1 LGHDT, CDR2 YNNKEL (reference sequence).

This clonotype was picked up many times. The chain has TRBV6-5 and TRBJ2-7; TRBD1 might be the D (6 bases). The CDR3 consists of 16 residues. Trimming shortened V by 8 bases and J by 2 bases, and 22 bases separated the two germline ends. Germline V gene data show CDR1 as MNHEY and CDR2 as SVGAGI. The CDR3 region has the DNA TGTGCCAGCGGCAGGGGCCTGGGCCGACTTCCCTACGAGCAGTACTTC. Encoded protein: CASGRGLGRLPYEQYF.

In DNA form, the CDR3 reads TGTGCCAGCAGCGTACGGAACACCGGGGAGCTGTTTTTT. Translated, it gives CASSVRNTGELFF. This rearrangement joins TRBV9 to TRBJ2-2; D not resolved. This CDR3 has 13 residues. V was pared by 1 base and J by 1 base, with 2 bases between. Germline CDR1 is SGDLS and CDR2 is YYNGEE.

This clonotype showed up many times. Relative to the germline gene, one junction end is altered; a read error may explain this. The V call is TRBV18, the J call TRBJ2-7; D might be TRBD1 (6 bases). Germline CDR1 is KGHSH and CDR2 is LQKENI. The CDR3 consists of 15 residues. CDR3: CASSAPEQGVYEQYF. The CDR3 DNA reads TGTGCCAGCTCAGCACCCGAACAGGGCGTTTACGAGCAGTACTTC.

The rearrangement uses TRBV25-1 and TRBJ2-1, with 7 bases that match TRBD2. Germline loops: CDR1 MGHDK, CDR2 SYGVNS. After removal of 4 bases from V and 1 base from J, the junction contained 1 base not matched to a gene. The CDR3 contains 14 residues. The CDR3 DNA reads TGTGCCAGCAGTGCGGGAGGTTCCTACAATGAGCAGTTCTTC. This sequence encodes CASSAGGSYNEQFF.

This clonotype turned up a few times. The V and J genes are TRBV27 and TRBJ2-3, with 8 bases identical to TRBD1. This CDR3 is 14 amino acids long. CDR1 is MNHEY, CDR2 SMNVEV, per germline (reference sequence). V was clipped by 5 bases and J by 3 bases; unmatched bases: 4. DNA for the CDR3: TGTGCCAGCAGTGCCAGGGGGCTGACAGATACGCAGTATTTT. This codes for CASSARGLTDTQYF.

There are a few counts of this clonotype. A much larger clone differs by one base, so this may be a read error. The chain combines TRBV7-2 with TRBJ2-2; 14 nucleotides match TRBD2. V was clipped by 2 bases and J by 12 bases; unmatched bases: 11. The CDR3 is 17 residues long. The germline gives CDR1 SGHTA, CDR2 FQGNSA. Written as DNA, the CDR3 is TGTGCCAGCAGCTTACAGGCCTCGACTAGCGGGAGGGGGCAGCTGTTTTTT. Translated, it gives CASSLQASTSGRGQLFF. The full variable domain, in which reference TRBV7-2 and TRBJ2-2 provide the parts outside the CDR3, is GAGVSQSPSNKVTEKGKDVELRCDPISGHTALYWYRQSLGQGLEFLIYFQGNSAPDKSGLPSDRFSAERTGGSVSTLTIQRTQQEDSAVYLCASSLQASTSGRGQLFFGEGSRLTVL.

This clonotype was recorded at least ten times. V is TRBV18 and J is TRBJ2-5; D is unresolved. CDR1 and CDR2 (germline): KGHSH, LQKENI. V lost 0 bases to trimming and J lost 5 bases, with 4 bases between them. The CDR3 is 12 amino acids. As DNA, the CDR3 is TGTGCCAGCTCACCACCGGCGGAGACCCAGTACTTC. It codes for CASSPPAETQYF.

Ten or more counts support this clonotype. This rearrangement joins TRBV30 to TRBJ1-3, with a tentative D call TRBD1 (5 bases). This CDR3 is built from 17 residues. Looked up from germline, CDR1 is GTSNPN and CDR2 is SVGIG (reference sequence). Trimming removed 0 bases at V and 1 base at J, with 16 bases between. The DNA for the CDR3 is TGTGCCTGGAGTGTAGGAGTTCGTGGGGGTTCTGGAAACACCATATATTTT. Encoded protein: CAWSVGVRGGSGNTIYF. Based on the CDR3 plus reference TRBV30 and TRBJ1-3, the full variable domain is SQTIHQWPATLVQPVGSPLSLECTVEGTSNPNLYWYRQAAGRGLQLLFYSVGIGQISSEVPQNLSASRPQDRQFILSSKKLLLSDSGFYLCAWSVGVRGGSGNTIYFGEGSWLTVV.

As to this clonotype: Compared with germline, one end of the junction differs, possibly owing to a read error. The chain is built from TRBV20-1 and TRBJ2-1, with 15 bases lining up with TRBD2. The CDR3 is made up of 15 amino acids. In germline, CDR1 is DFQATT, CDR2 SNEGSKA (reference sequence). The CDR3 nucleotides are TGCAGTACTAGAGGACTAGCGGGGGGGTACAATGAGCAGTTCTTC. Translated, it gives CSTRGLAGGYNEQFF.

This clonotype was found many times. At one of its ends the junction is not consistent with the germline gene, which may arise from a read error. J is TRBJ2-5 and V is TRBV9, with D perhaps TRBD2 (6 bases). This CDR3 comprises 14 residues. CDR1 SGDLS and CDR2 YYNGEE come from the germline V gene. CDR3 region: CASSVSPGVETQSF. The CDR3 DNA reads TGTGCCAGCAGCGTATCCCCGGGGGTAGAGACCCAGTCCTTC.

This clonotype was counted ten times or more. The V and J genes are TRBV5-1 and TRBJ1-4; tentative D call: TRBD1 (5 bases). The CDR3 consists of 14 residues. V was cut by 4 bases and J by 5 bases, with 12 bases left in between. Germline V lookup: CDR1 SGHRS, CDR2 YFSETQ. CDR3 sequence: CASSPGTANEKLFF. CDR3 DNA sequence: TGCGCCAGCAGCCCCGGGACCGCAAATGAAAAACTGTTTTTT.

For this clonotype: A much bigger clone sits one base away, suggesting this may be a read error. Given the absence of the conserved phenylalanine or tryptophan at the CDR3 end, a read error is likely. The V gene is TRBV6-2 or TRBV6-3, the J gene TRBJ1-2; 9 bases are shared with TRBD1. V was pared by 6 bases and J by 8 bases, with 13 bases of the junction left unmatched. This CDR3 region has 15 residues. Germline CDR1 MNHEY, CDR2 SVGEGT. CDR3 protein: CASRGTGTGTEGYTL. In nucleotides, the CDR3 is TGTGCCAGCAGGGGGACCGGGACAGGGACGGAAGGCTACACCCTC.